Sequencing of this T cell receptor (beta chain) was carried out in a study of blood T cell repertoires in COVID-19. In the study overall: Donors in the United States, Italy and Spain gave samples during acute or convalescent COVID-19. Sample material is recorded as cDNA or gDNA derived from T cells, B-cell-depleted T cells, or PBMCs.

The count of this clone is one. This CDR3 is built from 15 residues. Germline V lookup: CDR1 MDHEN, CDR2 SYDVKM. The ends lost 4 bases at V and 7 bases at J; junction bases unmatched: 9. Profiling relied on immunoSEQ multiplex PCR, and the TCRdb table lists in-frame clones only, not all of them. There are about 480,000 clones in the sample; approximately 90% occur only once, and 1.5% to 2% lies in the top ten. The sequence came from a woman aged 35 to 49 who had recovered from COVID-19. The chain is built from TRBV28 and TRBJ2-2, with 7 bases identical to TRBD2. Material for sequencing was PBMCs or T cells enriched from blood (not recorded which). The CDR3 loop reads CASSSPREFNGELFF. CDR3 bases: TGTGCCAGCAGTTCCCCGCGGGAGTTTAACGGGGAGCTGTTTTTT.